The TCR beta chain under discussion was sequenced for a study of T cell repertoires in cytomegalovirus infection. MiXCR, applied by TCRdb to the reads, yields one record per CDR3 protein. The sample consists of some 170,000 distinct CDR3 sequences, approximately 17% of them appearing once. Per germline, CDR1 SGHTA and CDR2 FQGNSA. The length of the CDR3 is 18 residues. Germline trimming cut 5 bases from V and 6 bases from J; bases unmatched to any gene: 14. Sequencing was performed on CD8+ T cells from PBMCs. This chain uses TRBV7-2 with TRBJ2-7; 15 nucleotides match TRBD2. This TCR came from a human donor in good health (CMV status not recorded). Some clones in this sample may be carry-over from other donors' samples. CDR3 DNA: TGTGCCAGCAGCCCTCCGGGGACTAGCGGGGGGTGGAAGGGCGAGCAGTACTTC. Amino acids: CASSPPGTSGGWKGEQYF.